What follows are 19 T cell receptor beta chains derived from one specimen sequenced in a study of T cell responses to AZD1222 COVID-19 vaccine. Sequencing used immunoSEQ multiplex PCR; TCRdb keeps in-frame clones, though not all of them. This table has 45,000 to 65,000 clones, around 80% appearing once. Material: peripheral blood, obtained 28 days after the second AZD1222 dose. The origin of the receptors is an adult who received the AZD1222 COVID-19 vaccine.

The V and J genes are TRBV11-1 and TRBJ2-7; D gene uncertain. The germline V gene has CDR1 SGHAT and CDR2 FQDESV (reference sequence). Trimming stripped 0 bases from V and 2 bases from J, with 8 bases between. The CDR3 extends over 14 amino acids. For the CDR3, the DNA is TGTGCCAGCAGCTTAGCGGGGTCAGCCTACGAGCAGTACTTC. Protein sequence: CASSLAGSAYEQYF.

The gene calls are TRBV15 and TRBJ1-1; D perhaps matches TRBD1 (6 bases). Germline V lookup: CDR1 LNHNV, CDR2 YYDKDF (reference sequence). CDR3 size: 16 residues. The V gene lost 5 bases and the J gene lost 0 bases, with 16 bases spanning the gap. The CDR3 region is CATSGFQGFMNTEAFF. CDR3 nucleotides: TGTGCCACCAGCGGTTTCCAGGGGTTCATGAACACTGAAGCTTTCTTT.

V and J are TRBV28 and TRBJ2-7; D is uncertain. The V gene lost 2 bases and the J gene lost 2 bases, with 7 bases spanning the gap. This CDR3 is built from 13 residues. Germline-derived CDR1 and CDR2 are MDHEN and SYDVKM. The CDR3 spells CASSLQEPYEQYV. CDR3 nucleotide sequence: TGTGCCAGCAGTTTACAGGAACCCTACGAGCAGTACGTC.

The chain joins TRBV5-1 to TRBJ2-7, with 7 bases fitting TRBD1. This CDR3 has 15 residues. J was trimmed by 1 base and V by 0 bases; bases with no gene match: 4. Looked up from germline, CDR1 is SGHRS and CDR2 is YFSETQ. This CDR3 reads CASSLGTGVSYEQYF. As DNA, the CDR3 is TGCGCCAGCAGCTTGGGTACAGGGGTTTCCTACGAGCAGTACTTC.

The chain carries TRBV5-4 and TRBJ2-1; the D is unclear. Per the germline V gene, CDR1 is SGHNT and CDR2 is YYREEE (reference sequence). Trimming took off 0 bases at V and 2 bases at J, with 6 bases between the two ends. The CDR3 sequence is 14 residues long. CDR3 nucleotides: TGTGCCAGCAGCTTGGGGCTAGCCTACAATGAGCAGTTCTTC. It is translated as CASSLGLAYNEQFF.

This clone was counted a few times. This chain joins TRBV5-4 and TRBJ1-2; D is unresolved. V was cut by 2 bases and J by 2 bases, with 19 bases left in between. CDR1 is SGHNT and CDR2 is YYREEE in the germline V gene (reference sequence). CDR3 size: 17 residues. DNA of the CDR3: TGTGCCAGCAGCTTACGGGTTCCAGCGGGTATGAACTATGGCTACACCTTC. Its protein is CASSLRVPAGMNYGYTF.

V gene TRBV19 combines with J gene TRBJ1-2, with 12 nucleotides matching TRBD1. Germline V gene sequence: CDR1 LNHDA, CDR2 SQIVND (reference sequence). This CDR3 is 14 amino acids long. The trim removed 7 bases at V and 8 bases at J, leaving 8 bases unmatched. The CDR3 bases are TGTGCCAGTATCTCCGGGACAGGGGGCGGAGGCTACACCTTC. Translated, it gives CASISGTGGGGYTF.

This sequence joins TRBV9 and TRBJ2-2; 10 bases are a match to TRBD2. Trimming cost V 4 bases and J 3 bases; bases outside gene matches: 9. The CDR3 consists of 17 residues. Germline V gene lookup returns CDR1 SGDLS and CDR2 YYNGEE. The CDR3 bases are TGTGCCAGCAGCTTCCAGCGGGAGGGCCGAGACACCGGGGAGCTGTTTTTT. Its protein product is CASSFQREGRDTGELFF.

The V and J genes are TRBV28 and TRBJ2-4; D gene unclear. The V and J ends lost 6 bases and 0 bases respectively, with 15 bases between them. Germline CDR1 MDHEN, CDR2 SYDVKM. This CDR3 has 16 amino acids. CDR3 region: CASRLSGFLAKNIQYF. CDR3 nucleotide sequence: TGTGCCAGCAGACTCTCTGGCTTTTTAGCCAAAAACATTCAGTACTTC.

The genes are TRBV7-9 and TRBJ2-2; TRBD1 matches 9 bases. Germline assignment: CDR1 SEHNR and CDR2 FQNEAQ (reference sequence). CDR3 length equals 18 residues. Germline trimming cut 4 bases from V and 1 base from J; bases unmatched to any gene: 10. The CDR3 DNA follows: TGTGCCAGCAGCTCGGGACAGGGAAACCTCTTGAACACCGGGGAGCTGTTTTTT. This translates into CASSSGQGNLLNTGELFF.

The chain combines TRBV14 with TRBJ2-5, with TRBD2 as a possible D gene (6 bases). Per germline, CDR1 SGHDN and CDR2 FVKESK. Trimming shortened V by 1 base and J by 4 bases, and 10 bases separated the two germline ends. CDR3 length equals 14 residues. CDR3 nucleotides: TGTGCCAGCAGCCAAGGACTAGTCGGAGAGACCCAGTACTTC. Translating it yields CASSQGLVGETQYF.

The V gene is TRBV11-2, the J gene TRBJ2-5; weak D call: TRBD2 (6 bases). The V gene lost 6 bases and the J gene lost 2 bases, with 19 bases spanning the gap. The CDR3 loop spans 16 amino acids. Germline V CDR1 and CDR2: SGHAT, FQNNGV. This CDR3 reads CASRSIWGDPQETQYF. Here the CDR3 DNA reads TGTGCCAGCAGATCTATTTGGGGGGACCCTCAAGAGACCCAGTACTTC.

The rearrangement uses TRBV7-9 and TRBJ2-7, with 8 bases aligning to TRBD2. The CDR3 consists of 17 residues. Trimming removed 1 base from V and 8 bases from J; junction bases left unmatched: 16. Germline CDR1 reads SEHNR; CDR2 reads FQNEAQ (reference sequence). CDR3 DNA: TGTGCCAGCAGCTTAGACACTTGGGCGGGGGGAGCTGGCAAGCAGTACGTC. Amino acid sequence: CASSLDTWAGGAGKQYV.

The chain uses TRBV28 and TRBJ2-1; 7 bases are shared with TRBD2. The CDR3 covers 13 residues. V lost 8 bases, J lost 7 bases, and 8 bases stayed unmatched. Looked up from germline, CDR1 is MDHEN and CDR2 is SYDVKM. In nucleotides, the CDR3 is TGTGCCAGCGCCAGAGGCGGGAGTAATGAGCAGTTCTTC. Translated: CASARGGSNEQFF.

This clone has just one count. The V and J genes are TRBV28 and TRBJ1-2; 8 bases match TRBD1. V trimming: 5 bases; J trimming: 4 bases; junction bases outside the gene matches: 3. The V gene's germline CDR1 is MDHEN and CDR2 SYDVKM. The CDR3 is 13 amino acids. The CDR3 loop is CASSQGQAYGYTF. In nucleotides, the CDR3 is TGTGCCAGCAGTCAGGGACAGGCCTATGGCTACACCTTC.

This sequence joins TRBV19 and TRBJ2-6, with a tentative D call TRBD1 (6 bases). V lost 7 bases and J 0 bases, leaving 10 bases between the germline ends. The germline V gene encodes CDR1 LNHDA and CDR2 SQIVND (reference sequence). CDR3 length: 15 amino acids. Written as DNA, the CDR3 is TGTGCCAGTAAGACAGGAAACTCTGGGGCCAACGTCCTGACTTTC. Its protein is CASKTGNSGANVLTF.

The chain is built from TRBV5-1 and TRBJ1-2; D is undetermined. CDR3 length equals 13 residues. With 0 bases removed from V and 1 base from J, the gap between germline ends came to 4 bases. The V gene's germline CDR1 is SGHRS and CDR2 YFSETQ. CDR3 sequence: CASSLGVNYGYTF. CDR3 sequence (DNA): TGCGCCAGCAGCTTGGGGGTTAACTATGGCTACACCTTC.

The chain carries TRBV10-3 and TRBJ2-1; 9 bases map to TRBD1. Losses at the gene ends were 8 bases for V and 6 bases for J; bases not matched to a gene: 20. The CDR3 loop spans 18 amino acids. Germline V CDR1 and CDR2: ENHRY, SYGVKD. CDR3: CAIRGQGLLRCGCNEQFF. The CDR3 DNA reads TGTGCCATCCGGGGACAGGGCCTTCTGCGGTGCGGGTGCAATGAGCAGTTCTTC.

The chain combines TRBV11-2 with TRBJ1-6; no firm D call. This CDR3 has 18 residues. The germline V gene has CDR1 SGHAT and CDR2 FQNNGV. With 1 base removed from V and 5 bases from J, the gap between germline ends came to 18 bases. CDR3 sequence reads: CASSLVAAGPPDNSPLHF. CDR3 DNA sequence: TGTGCCAGCAGCTTAGTAGCGGCGGGCCCCCCGGATAATTCACCCCTCCACTTT.